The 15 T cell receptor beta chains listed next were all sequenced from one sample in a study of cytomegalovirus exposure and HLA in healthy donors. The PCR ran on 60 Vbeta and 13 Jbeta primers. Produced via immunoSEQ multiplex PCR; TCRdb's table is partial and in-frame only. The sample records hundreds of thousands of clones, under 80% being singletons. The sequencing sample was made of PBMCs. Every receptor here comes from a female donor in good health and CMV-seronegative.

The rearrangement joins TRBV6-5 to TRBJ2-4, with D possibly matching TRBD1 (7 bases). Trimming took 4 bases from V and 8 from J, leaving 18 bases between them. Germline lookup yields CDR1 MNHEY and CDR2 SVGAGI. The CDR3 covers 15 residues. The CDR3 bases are TGTGCCAGCAGTTTGGGGACAGCGACGGGGGACATTCAGTACTTC. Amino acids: CASSLGTATGDIQYF.

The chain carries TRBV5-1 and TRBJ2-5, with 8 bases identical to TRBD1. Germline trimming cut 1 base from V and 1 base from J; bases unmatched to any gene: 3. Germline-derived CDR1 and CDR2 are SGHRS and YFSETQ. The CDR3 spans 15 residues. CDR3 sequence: CASSLRTGGQETQYF. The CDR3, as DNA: TGCGCCAGCAGCTTGCGTACAGGGGGCCAAGAGACCCAGTACTTC.

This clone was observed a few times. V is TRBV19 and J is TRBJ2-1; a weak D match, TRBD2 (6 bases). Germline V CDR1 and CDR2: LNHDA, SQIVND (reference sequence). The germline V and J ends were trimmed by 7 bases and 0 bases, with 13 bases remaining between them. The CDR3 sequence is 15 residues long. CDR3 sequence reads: CASNSGPNSYNEQFF. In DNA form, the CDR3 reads TGTGCCAGTAACAGCGGGCCCAACTCCTACAATGAGCAGTTCTTC.

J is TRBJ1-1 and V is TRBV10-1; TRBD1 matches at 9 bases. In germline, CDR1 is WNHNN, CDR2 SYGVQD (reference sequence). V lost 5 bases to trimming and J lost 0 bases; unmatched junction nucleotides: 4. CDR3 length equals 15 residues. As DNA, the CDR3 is TGCGCCAGCAGTAATAACAGGGGGCTGAACACTGAAGCTTTCTTT. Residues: CASSNNRGLNTEAFF.

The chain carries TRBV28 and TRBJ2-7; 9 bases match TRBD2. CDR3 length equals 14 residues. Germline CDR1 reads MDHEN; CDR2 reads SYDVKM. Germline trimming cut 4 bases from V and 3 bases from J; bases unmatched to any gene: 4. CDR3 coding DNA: TGTGCCAGCAGTTCCCGGACTAGCGTCTACGAGCAGTACTTC. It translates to CASSSRTSVYEQYF.

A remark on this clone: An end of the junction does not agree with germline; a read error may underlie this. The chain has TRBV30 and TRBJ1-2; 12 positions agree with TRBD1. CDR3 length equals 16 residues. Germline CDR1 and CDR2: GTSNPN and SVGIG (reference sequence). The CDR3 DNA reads TGTGCCTGGAGTTCCGGGACAGGGGGCGGTTTCTATGGCCACACCTTC. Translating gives CAWSSGTGGGFYGHTF.

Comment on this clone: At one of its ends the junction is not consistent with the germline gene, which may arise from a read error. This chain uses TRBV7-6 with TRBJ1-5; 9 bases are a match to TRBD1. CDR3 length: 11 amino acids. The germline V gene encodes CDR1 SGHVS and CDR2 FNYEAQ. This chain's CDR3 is CASSLSGTGIF. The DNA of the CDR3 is TGTGCCAGCAGCTTATCCGGGACAGGGATCTTT.

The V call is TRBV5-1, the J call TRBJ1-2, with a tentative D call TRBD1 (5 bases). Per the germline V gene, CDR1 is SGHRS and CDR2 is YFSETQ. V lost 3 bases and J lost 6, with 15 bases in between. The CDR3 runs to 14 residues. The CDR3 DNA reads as TGCGCCAGCAGCTCACCCCCAGGGTTAGATGGCTACACCTTC. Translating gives CASSSPPGLDGYTF.

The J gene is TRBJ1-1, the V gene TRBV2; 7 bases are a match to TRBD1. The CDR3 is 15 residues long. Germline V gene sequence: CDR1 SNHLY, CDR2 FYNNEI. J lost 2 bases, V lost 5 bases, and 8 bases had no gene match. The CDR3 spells CASSLHGTANTEAFF. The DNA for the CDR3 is TGTGCCAGCAGTTTACACGGGACAGCTAACACTGAAGCTTTCTTT.

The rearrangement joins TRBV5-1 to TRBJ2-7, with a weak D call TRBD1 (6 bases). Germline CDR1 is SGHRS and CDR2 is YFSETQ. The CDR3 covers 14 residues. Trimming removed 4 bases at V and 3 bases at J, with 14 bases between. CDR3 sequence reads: CASSPVSGHYEQYF. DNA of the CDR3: TGCGCCAGCAGCCCGGTCTCGGGACACTACGAGCAGTACTTC.

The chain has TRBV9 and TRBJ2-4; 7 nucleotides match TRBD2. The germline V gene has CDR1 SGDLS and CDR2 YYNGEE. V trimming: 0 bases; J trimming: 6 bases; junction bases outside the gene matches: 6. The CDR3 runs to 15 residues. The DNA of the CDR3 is TGTGCCAGCAGCGTAGGAGCGCTAGCGGTAAACATTCAGTACTTC. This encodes CASSVGALAVNIQYF.

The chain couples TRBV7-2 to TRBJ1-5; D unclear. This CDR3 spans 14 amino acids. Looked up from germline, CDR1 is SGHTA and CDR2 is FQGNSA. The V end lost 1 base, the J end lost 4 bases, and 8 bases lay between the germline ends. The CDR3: CASSLVTDNQPQHF. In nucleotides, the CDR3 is TGTGCCAGCAGCTTAGTAACAGATAATCAGCCCCAGCATTTT.

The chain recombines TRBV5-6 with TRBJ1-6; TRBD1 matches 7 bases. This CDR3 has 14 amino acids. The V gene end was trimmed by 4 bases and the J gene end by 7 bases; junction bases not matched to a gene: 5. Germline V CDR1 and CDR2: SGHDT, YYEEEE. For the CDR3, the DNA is TGTGCCAGCAGCCAAAGACAGGGCAATTCACCCCTCCACTTT. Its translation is CASSQRQGNSPLHF. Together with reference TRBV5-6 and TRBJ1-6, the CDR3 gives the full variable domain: DAGVTQSPTHLIKTRGQQVTLRCSPKSGHDTVSWYQQALGQGPQFIFQYYEEEERQRGNFPDRFSGHQFPNYSSELNVNALLLGDSALYLCASSQRQGNSPLHFGNGTRLTVT.

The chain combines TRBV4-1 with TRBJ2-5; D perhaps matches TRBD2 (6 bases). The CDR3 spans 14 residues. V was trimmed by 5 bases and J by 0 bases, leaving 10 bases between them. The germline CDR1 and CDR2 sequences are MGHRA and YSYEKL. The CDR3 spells CASSSQRDQETQYF. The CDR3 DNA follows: TGCGCCAGCAGCTCCCAGCGGGACCAAGAGACCCAGTACTTC.

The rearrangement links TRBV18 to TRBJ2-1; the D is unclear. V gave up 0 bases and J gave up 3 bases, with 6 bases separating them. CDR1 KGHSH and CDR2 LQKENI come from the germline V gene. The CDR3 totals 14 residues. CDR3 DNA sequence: TGTGCCAGCTCACCACCGGGCAGCTACAATGAGCAGTTCTTC. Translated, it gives CASSPPGSYNEQFF.